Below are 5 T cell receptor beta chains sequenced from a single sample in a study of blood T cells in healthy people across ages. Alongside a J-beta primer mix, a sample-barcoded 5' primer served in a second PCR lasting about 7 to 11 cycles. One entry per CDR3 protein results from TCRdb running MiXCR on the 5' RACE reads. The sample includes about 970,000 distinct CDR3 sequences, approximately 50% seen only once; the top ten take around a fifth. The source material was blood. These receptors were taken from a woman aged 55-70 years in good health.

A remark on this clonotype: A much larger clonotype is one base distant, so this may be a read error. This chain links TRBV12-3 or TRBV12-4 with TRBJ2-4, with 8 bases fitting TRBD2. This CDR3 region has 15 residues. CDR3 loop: CASSLEAGVKNTQYF. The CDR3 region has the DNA TGTGCCAGCAGTCTTGAAGCGGGGGTGAAAAACACTCAGTACTTC.

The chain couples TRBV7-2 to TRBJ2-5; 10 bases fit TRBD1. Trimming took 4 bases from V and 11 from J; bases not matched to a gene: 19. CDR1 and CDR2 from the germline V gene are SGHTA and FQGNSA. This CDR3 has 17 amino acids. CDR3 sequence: CASSSRGQGLRDNEQYF. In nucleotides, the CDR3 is TGTGCCAGCAGCTCTCGGGGACAGGGGTTGAGGGACAATGAGCAGTACTTC. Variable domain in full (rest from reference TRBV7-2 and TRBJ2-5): GAGVSQSPSNKVTEKGKDVELRCDPISGHTALYWYRQSLGQGLEFLIYFQGNSAPDKSGLPSDRFSAERTGGSVSTLTIQRTQQEDSAVYLCASSSRGQGLRDNEQYFGPGTRLLVL.

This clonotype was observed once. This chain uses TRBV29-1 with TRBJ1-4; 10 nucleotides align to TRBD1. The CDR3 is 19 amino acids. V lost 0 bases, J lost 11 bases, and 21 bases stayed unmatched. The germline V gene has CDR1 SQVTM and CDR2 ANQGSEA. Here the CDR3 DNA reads TGCAGCGTTGAAGATTTTGAGGGGACAGGGGCGTCAAGTAGGTGGAAACTGTTTTTT. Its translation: CSVEDFEGTGASSRWKLFF.

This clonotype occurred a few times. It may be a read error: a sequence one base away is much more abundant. As DNA, the CDR3 is TGTGCCAGCAGCCGCCGCATCGGGACTGGAGAGACCCAGTACTTC. Translating gives CASSRRIGTGETQYF. The rearrangement links TRBV11-2 to TRBJ2-5, with D tentatively TRBD2 (6 bases). With 5 bases removed from V and 4 bases from J, the gap between germline ends came to 17 bases. This CDR3 spans 15 amino acids. The germline gives CDR1 SGHAT, CDR2 FQNNGV.

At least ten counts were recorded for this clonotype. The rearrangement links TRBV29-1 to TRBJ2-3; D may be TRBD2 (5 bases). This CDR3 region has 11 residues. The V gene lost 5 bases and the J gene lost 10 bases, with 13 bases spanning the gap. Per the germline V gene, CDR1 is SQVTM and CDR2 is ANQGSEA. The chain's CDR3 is CSVSPGRAQYF. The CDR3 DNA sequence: TGCAGCGTTTCCCCCGGGCGGGCGCAGTATTTT.